This T cell receptor beta chain was identified during a study of Ad26.COV2.S vaccination and SARS-CoV-2 variants. Overall study: Participants got Ad26.COV2.S intramuscularly, once or twice 56 days apart. Broader study findings: A substantial breadth of spike-specific CD8+ and CD4+ T cell responses after vaccination has been reported. Across vaccine and placebo recipients, the breadth of non-spike TCRs was similar.

From germline, CDR1 is SNHLY and CDR2 FYNNEI. The CDR3 runs to 15 residues. V shed 9 bases and J 5 bases; nucleotides not matched to a gene: 6. The treatment here: 15 to 20 received Ad26.COV2.S at low or high dose, single or two shots; about five received placebo; per-sample allocation not given. Samples analyzed were those drawn on day 63 after the first vaccine or placebo injection. An Ad26 vector carrying the Wuhan-strain SARS-CoV-2 spike served as the vaccine. Here immunoSEQ multiplex PCR was the method, and the copy in TCRdb shows in-frame clones only, minus some. This sample carries around 300,000 clones, approximately 86% of them seen once, and the ten largest clones take about 10%. This clone appeared once. Its antigen is undetermined.

J is TRBJ2-1 and V is TRBV2, with 14 nucleotides matching TRBD2. The origin of this receptor is a person between 18 and 65 years old who received the Ad26.COV2.S COVID-19 vaccine or a placebo. The source material was peripheral blood, sampled in a trial of Ad26.COV2.S vaccine versus placebo. The CDR3, as DNA: TGTGCCAGAAGCGTGGGACTAGCGGGGGACAATGAGCAGTTCTTC. Its translation is CARSVGLAGDNEQFF. Together with reference TRBV2 and TRBJ2-1, the CDR3 gives the full variable domain: EPEVTQTPSHQVTQMGQEVILRCVPISNHLYFYWYRQILGQKVEFLVSFYNNEISEKSEIFDDQFSVERPDGSNFTLKIRSTKLEDSAMYFCARSVGLAGDNEQFFGPGTRLTVL.